Listed below are T cell receptor beta chains from one sample, sequenced in a study of T cell repertoires in ileal Crohn's disease. The data were produced by immunoSEQ multiplex PCR, yet TCRdb's version contains in-frame clones alone and is incomplete. The sample consists of 9,500 to 12,000 clones, around 87% of them appearing once. The specimen was ileal tissue. The source is an adult with Crohn's disease. Both conserved end residues are part of each CDR3. The D gene is left open where the match is weak. Clone size appears in some rows only: once, few, many, or a class for an expanded clone.

clone_size	d_call	j_call	v_call	cdr3_nt	cdr3_aa
NA	NA	TRBJ1-5	TRBV6-6	TGTGCCAGCAGTTCCCCAAAGATTAGCAATCAGCCCCAGCATTTT	CASSSPKISNQPQHF
NA	NA	TRBJ1-1	TRBV19	TGTGCCAGTAGTATGGACCCAGTGAACACTGAAGCTTTCTTT	CASSMDPVNTEAFF
NA	NA	TRBJ2-2	TRBV19	TGTGCCTCAATTGGGCGAGGAACCGGGGAGCTGTTTTTT	CASIGRGTGELFF
NA	TRBD2	TRBJ2-3	TRBV13	TGTGCCAGCAGCTTAAGGTCCAGCGGGAGATCAGCAGATACGCAGTATTTT	CASSLRSSGRSADTQYF
NA	NA	TRBJ2-7	TRBV12-5	TGTGCTAGTGCCGTAGAGGGCGCCTACTACGAGCAGTACTTC	CASAVEGAYYEQYF
NA	TRBD2	TRBJ2-1	TRBV7-3	TGTGCCAGCAGCTTGGGACTAGCAACGGGCGAGCAGTTCTTC	CASSLGLATGEQFF
NA	TRBD2	TRBJ2-7	TRBV5-1	TGCGCCAGCAGCTTGGTGGGGGGGTACGAGCAGTACTTC	CASSLVGGYEQYF
once	TRBD1	TRBJ2-5	TRBV7-9	TGTGCCAGCAGCGCATTTACAGGGGGCGCGGGAGAGACCCAGTACTTC	CASSAFTGGAGETQYF
NA	TRBD2	TRBJ2-7	TRBV5-1	TGCGCCAGCAGCTCCGGGACTAGTCTCGGGGAGCAGTACTTC	CASSSGTSLGEQYF
NA	NA	TRBJ2-3	TRBV16	TGTGCCAGCAGCCAATCGGGTGGGACGGGAGAAGATACGCAGTATTTT	CASSQSGGTGEDTQYF
few	NA	TRBJ1-1	TRBV7-3	TGTGCCAGCAGTCGTCTACAGGGTTCCGATGAAGCTTTCTTT	CASSRLQGSDEAFF
NA	TRBD2	TRBJ2-2	TRBV9	TGTGCCAGCAGCCCTACTCCAGGACTAGCTGGCCCCGGGGAGCTGTTTTTT	CASSPTPGLAGPGELFF
NA	NA	TRBJ2-3	TRBV7-9	TGTGCCAGCAGTTCAACATTGCTGGGCACAGATACGCAGTATTTT	CASSSTLLGTDTQYF
few	TRBD1	TRBJ1-4	TRBV18	TGTGCCAGCTCACACAATGGGGACAGCCTAACCGAAAAACTGTTTTTT	CASSHNGDSLTEKLFF
once	TRBD1	TRBJ1-5	TRBV2	TGTGCCAGCAGGGGGACAGCCCTCGGGGAGCCCCAGCATTTT	CASRGTALGEPQHF
NA	NA	TRBJ2-1	TRBV30	TGTGCCTGGAGTGAATACAATGAGCAGTTCTTC	CAWSEYNEQFF
once	NA	TRBJ1-1	TRBV29-1	TGCAGCGTCGGACACCAGGGCGCTGAAGCTTTCTTT	CSVGHQGAEAFF
NA	TRBD1	TRBJ2-1	TRBV4-2	TGTGCCAGCAGCCAAGAGTGGCGACAGGGGGCACATGAGCAGTTCTTC	CASSQEWRQGAHEQFF
NA	TRBD2	TRBJ2-5	TRBV19	TGTGCCAGTAGTATAAGGGCGGGAGACCCATCCGGGACCCAGTACTTC	CASSIRAGDPSGTQYF
NA	TRBD2	TRBJ2-1	TRBV14	TGTGCCAGCAGCCAAGTAGCGGGGAGCTCCTACAATGAGCAGTTCTTC	CASSQVAGSSYNEQFF
NA	TRBD1	TRBJ2-5	TRBV2	TGTGCCAGCAGTGCCGACAGGGGCCAAGAGACCCAGTACTTC	CASSADRGQETQYF
NA	TRBD2	TRBJ2-1	TRBV4-3	TGCGCCAGCAGCCGGGACTACAACAATGAGCAGTTCTTC	CASSRDYNNEQFF
NA	TRBD2	TRBJ2-3	TRBV18	TGTGCCAGCTCAGCCTCACCGGGAGGGCGGGATACGCAGTATTTT	CASSASPGGRDTQYF
NA	NA	TRBJ1-1	TRBV18	TGTGCCAGCTCACCGGAACAGGGTATGAACACTGAAGCTTTCTTT	CASSPEQGMNTEAFF
NA	TRBD2	TRBJ2-1	TRBV30	TGTGCCTGGAGTTCCCTAGCGGGAGGGAAAAGCTCCTACAATGAGCAGTTCTTC	CAWSSLAGGKSSYNEQFF
once	NA	TRBJ1-1	TRBV28	TGTGCCAGCAGTATGAGGACTGAAGCTTTCTTT	CASSMRTEAFF
once	NA	TRBJ1-4	TRBV18	TGTGCCAGCTCACTCAACCGAAATGAAAAACTGTTTTTT	CASSLNRNEKLFF
NA	NA	TRBJ1-5	TRBV27	TGTGCCAGCCAGAGGGACCGACAGTACAATCAGCCCCAGCATTTT	CASQRDRQYNQPQHF
NA	NA	TRBJ2-2	TRBV18	TGTGCCAGCTCACCCCCAGACAGGCCGACCGGGGAGCTGTTTTTT	CASSPPDRPTGELFF
NA	NA	TRBJ2-5	TRBV18	TGTGCCAGCTCACCACCTTCCGGCCAAGAGACCCAGTACTTC	CASSPPSGQETQYF
NA	TRBD2	TRBJ2-3	TRBV5-6	TGTGCCAGCAGCTTCGGACTAGCGGGAGGGCCTAGCACAGATACGCAGTATTTT	CASSFGLAGGPSTDTQYF
NA	NA	TRBJ2-1	TRBV7-9	TGTGCCAGCAGCTTAGAGGGGAGAGGTAATGAGCAGTTCTTC	CASSLEGRGNEQFF
once	NA	TRBJ1-1	TRBV5-1	TGCGCCAGCAAGGTGGAGAACACTGAAGCTTTCTTT	CASKVENTEAFF
NA	NA	TRBJ1-2	TRBV4-2	TGTGCCAGCAGCCAAGATATCTCGGCAGGGATCTATGGCTACACCTTC	CASSQDISAGIYGYTF
NA	NA	TRBJ2-1	TRBV2	TGTGCCAGCAGGGACACTAGTATCGGGCCCTACAATGAGCAGTTCTTC	CASRDTSIGPYNEQFF
NA	TRBD2	TRBJ2-1	TRBV4-1	TGCGCCAGCAGCCAGGGACTTAGCGGGAGGGCAGGGAATGAGCAGTTCTTC	CASSQGLSGRAGNEQFF
NA	NA	TRBJ2-1	TRBV27	TGTGCCAGCAGCCCTAGTTCCAGCACCTACAATGAGCAGTTCTTC	CASSPSSSTYNEQFF
few	TRBD1	TRBJ1-1	TRBV5-1	TGCGCCAGCAGCTCTACAGGGGGCACTGAAGCTTTCTTT	CASSSTGGTEAFF
NA	TRBD1	TRBJ2-3	TRBV5-6	TGTGCCAGCAGCCGCCCTGAGGGGGCAGCTGATACGCAGTATTTT	CASSRPEGAADTQYF
NA	NA	TRBJ1-1	TRBV30	TGTGCCTGGAGAAACCGGGAGACTGAAGCTTTCTTT	CAWRNRETEAFF
NA	TRBD2	TRBJ2-2	TRBV19	TGTGCCAGTAGCCCTAGCGGGAGGGCGGGGACCGGGGAGCTGTTTTTT	CASSPSGRAGTGELFF
NA	NA	TRBJ2-2	TRBV2	TGTGCCAGCTCCGATCGGATTCCCAGTTCGAACACCGGGGAGCTGTTTTTT	CASSDRIPSSNTGELFF
medium-sized	NA	TRBJ1-2	TRBV19	TGTGCCAGTAGTCCCGTGGGGGGCGGGTATGGCTACACCTTC	CASSPVGGGYGYTF
NA	TRBD1	TRBJ1-2	TRBV10-3	TGTGCCATCAGTGTCGGGACAGGGTTAGGCTACACCTTC	CAISVGTGLGYTF
NA	NA	TRBJ1-1	TRBV11-3	TGTGCCAGCAGCCTTTCCGGGGGGAACACTGAAGCTTTCTTT	CASSLSGGNTEAFF
NA	NA	TRBJ1-1	TRBV15	TGTGCCACCAGCAGAGGCGAGCGCACTGAAGCTTTCTTT	CATSRGERTEAFF
NA	NA	TRBJ1-1	TRBV6-1	TGTGCCAGCACCGGGTGGGACACTGAAGCTTTCTTT	CASTGWDTEAFF
NA	NA	TRBJ1-2	TRBV18	TGTGCCAGCTCACCGACCGGGACGGAGAGTTTTTCCAACTATGGCTACACCTTC	CASSPTGTESFSNYGYTF
NA	NA	TRBJ1-2	TRBV19	TGTGCCAGTAGTATAGGGGCCACCAACTATGGCTACACCTTC	CASSIGATNYGYTF
once	TRBD2	TRBJ2-3	TRBV30	TGTGCCTGGAGGGCCAAGCGGGGGGGGGCAGATACGCAGTATTTT	CAWRAKRGGADTQYF
once	TRBD1	TRBJ2-1	TRBV10-3	TGTGCCATCAGTGGTGGTGAGGGGGCGAGTTTGTACAATGAGCAGTTCTTC	CAISGGEGASLYNEQFF
once	TRBD1	TRBJ2-7	TRBV4-1	TGCGCCAGCAGCCAAGGGGACAGGGGGAACTACGAGCAGTACTTC	CASSQGDRGNYEQYF
NA	NA	TRBJ2-1	TRBV5-1	TGCGCCAGCAGCTTGGATCCAGCGGGCAACAATGAGCAGTTCTTC	CASSLDPAGNNEQFF
NA	TRBD2	TRBJ2-2	TRBV19	TGTGCCAGTACCTCGGGAGGTGGGACCGGGGAGCTGTTTTTT	CASTSGGGTGELFF
few	NA	TRBJ1-1	TRBV20-1	TGCAGTGCTAGCCCCAGCGCTGAAGCTTTCTTT	CSASPSAEAFF
NA	TRBD1	TRBJ2-7	TRBV5-1	TGCGCCAGCAGCCTCGGCGGACAGGGGGCGGGCGAGCAGTACTTC	CASSLGGQGAGEQYF
NA	NA	TRBJ2-7	TRBV2	TGTGCCAGCAGTGAAGGGTGGGACAAGTCCTACGAGCAGTACTTC	CASSEGWDKSYEQYF